This entry features one T cell receptor (beta chain) sequence. Germline V gene sequence: CDR1 MNHNY, CDR2 SVGAGI (reference sequence). Trimming stripped 5 bases from V and 0 bases from J, with 8 bases between. The CDR3 is 14 amino acids. These data belong to a study of blood T cell repertoires in COVID-19. Method: immunoSEQ multiplex PCR; TCRdb's copy keeps in-frame clones and lacks some. The sample includes 130,000 to 150,000 clones, around 80% of them seen just once. The TCR sequence derives from a man between 60 and 75 years old with acute or convalescent COVID-19. The sequenced material came from peripheral blood. This chain connects TRBV6-6 to TRBJ1-3; D call uncertain. Here the CDR3 reads CASSESYSGNTIYF. CDR3 in DNA: TGTGCCAGCAGTGAGAGTTACTCTGGAAACACCATATATTTT.